This record looks at one T cell receptor beta chain sequence and its context. The antigen remains unidentified. Assay: immunoSEQ multiplex PCR; the TCRdb copy retains only in-frame clones and omits some. Of 25,000 to 35,000 clones detected, approximately 85% appear once; the ten largest clones hold under 1.3%. The sample comes from a study of T cells in narcolepsy. Study context: Enrolled donors included narcolepsy type 1 or type 2 patients and healthy controls.

Germline lookup yields CDR1 WNHNN and CDR2 SYGVQD (reference sequence). The CDR3 is made up of 15 amino acids. Trimming cost V 6 bases and J 6 bases; bases outside gene matches: 9. General study points: Reportedly, autoreactive clonotypes were serially detected in patients' blood but not controls'. Autoreactive HCRT-specific and TRIB2-specific clonotypes were marked in same-patient CSF-versus-blood CD4+ comparisons. No autoreactive T cell clone sequences appeared in some memory CD4+ repertoires.

V is TRBV10-1 and J is TRBJ2-2; 8 bases are a match to TRBD1. The receptor was isolated from a human donor with narcolepsy. Material: CD45RA- memory CD4+ T cells from PBMCs. CDR3 loop: CASSQTGAGAGELFF. In DNA form, the CDR3 reads TGCGCCAGCAGCCAGACAGGGGCTGGCGCCGGGGAGCTGTTTTTT.